This T cell receptor beta chain is drawn from a study of breast tumors, draining lymph nodes, adjacent tissues. This clonotype has ten or more counts. The antigen remains unidentified. Study-wide results and caveats: The data were judged consistent with most tumor T cells coming from lymph node and expanding in tumor.

Trimming pared 1 base from V and 1 base from J, leaving 7 bases between. CDR1 is SGHAT and CDR2 is FQNNGV in the germline V gene. This CDR3 contains 14 residues. TCRdb re-derived calls from the multiplex PCR reads in MiXCR, one entry per CDR3 protein. The sample consists of about 230,000 distinct CDR3 sequences, about 32% of them appearing once. The lymph nodes were axillary draining lymph nodes from breast cancer patients. The chain carries TRBV11-2 and TRBJ2-5; D call uncertain. The sequenced sample was axillary lymph node tissue. The TCR originated in a female donor with breast cancer. Some clones in this sample may be carry-over from other donors' samples. CDR3 DNA sequence: TGTGCCAGCAGCTTAGCTATGCTCCAAGAGACCCAGTACTTC. It translates to CASSLAMLQETQYF. Combining the CDR3 with reference TRBV11-2 and TRBJ2-5 gives the whole variable domain EAGVAQSPRYKIIEKRQSVAFWCNPISGHATLYWYQQILGQGPKLLIQFQNNGVVDDSQLPKDRFSAERLKGVDSTLKIQPAKLEDSAVYLCASSLAMLQETQYFGPGTRLLVL.